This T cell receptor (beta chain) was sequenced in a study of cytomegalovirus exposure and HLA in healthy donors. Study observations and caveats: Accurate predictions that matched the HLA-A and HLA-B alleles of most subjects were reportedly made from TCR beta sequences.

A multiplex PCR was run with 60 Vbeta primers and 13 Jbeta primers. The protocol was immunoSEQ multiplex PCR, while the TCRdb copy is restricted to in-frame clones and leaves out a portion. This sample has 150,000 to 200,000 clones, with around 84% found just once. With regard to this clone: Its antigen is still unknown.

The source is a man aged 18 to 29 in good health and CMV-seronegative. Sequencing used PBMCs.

In DNA, the CDR3 is TGTGCCAGCAGCCCAGGGGACAACTATGGCTACACCTTC. Translated, it gives CASSPGDNYGYTF. The rearrangement uses TRBV2 and TRBJ1-2; possible D gene TRBD1, 6 bases. The CDR3 is 13 residues long. Germline CDR1 is SNHLY and CDR2 is FYNNEI. V was cut by 6 bases and J by 2 bases, with 10 bases left in between.